Below, one TCR beta chain is given with its context. This record comes from a study of blood T cell repertoires in COVID-19. At the level of the study: Some COVID-19 samples were acute and others convalescent; all came from the United States, Italy and Spain. T cells, B-cell-depleted T cells, or PBMCs provided the cDNA or gDNA that served as material.

Original processing notes: Amplification of reference gene primers was used by the study to estimate nucleated cell counts. Sequencing was performed with immunoSEQ multiplex PCR; in TCRdb, only in-frame clones are kept and a portion is missing. V, J and clone size are taken as reported in that table, and D and trimming were inferred from the DNA itself. The table lists 150,000 to 200,000 clones, 82% of them singletons, with 6.5% to 9% in the top ten. Enrollment of patients from Seattle took place during active infection, with longitudinal follow-up. The CDR3 loop spans 12 amino acids. Per the germline V gene, CDR1 is SEHNR and CDR2 is FQNEAQ (reference sequence). Trimming removed 4 bases at V and 9 bases at J, with 10 bases between.

This TCR was sampled from a woman in her 40s with COVID-19, enrolled during active disease. Sequences were obtained from peripheral blood. The V and J genes are TRBV7-9 and TRBJ2-1; D might be TRBD2 (5 bases). CDR3 bases: TGTGCCAGCAGCTCAGAGGCGGGTGAGCAGTTCTTC. Translating gives CASSSEAGEQFF.